These 4 T cell receptor beta chains share one sample of origin, sequenced in a study of blood T cell repertoires in COVID-19 (dated by TCRdb to 2020 to 2021). The library relied on the immunoSEQ multiplex PCR assay. This is the immuneACCESS table as TCRdb keeps it, with only in-frame sequences that have V and J called. A part of the clones is gone; compared with another copy, unresolved V genes explain less than half, and the rest is unexplained. For this sample there are roughly 40,000 clones; around 76% appear just once. The ten largest clonotypes hold 8.5% of the sample. The sequenced sample was peripheral blood. Source of these receptors: a man between 65 and 85 years old with active or convalescent COVID-19.

The V call is TRBV28, the J call TRBJ1-2; D perhaps matches TRBD1 (6 bases). V was clipped by 4 bases and J by 8 bases, with 17 bases between them. This CDR3 comprises 14 residues. The germline CDR1 and CDR2 sequences are MDHEN and SYDVKM. CDR3 nucleotide sequence: TGTGCCAGCAGTTCGGACAGCGCACATCTGGGCTACACCTTC. Its translation: CASSSDSAHLGYTF.

The chain uses TRBV6-6 and TRBJ1-1; 7 bases align to TRBD1. The CDR3 extends over 15 amino acids. Germline V CDR1 and CDR2: MNHNY, SVGAGI (reference sequence). V lost 5 bases to trimming and J lost 4 bases; unmatched junction nucleotides: 10. The CDR3 DNA reads TGTGCCAGCAGTCAGACAGGGTCCGGCGGCACTGAAGCTTTCTTT. Translated: CASSQTGSGGTEAFF.

The rearrangement joins TRBV5-1 to TRBJ2-5; 9 nucleotides align to TRBD2. Germline CDR1 reads SGHRS; CDR2 reads YFSETQ. The CDR3 length is 17 residues. V was pared by 2 bases and J by 7 bases, with 15 bases of the junction left unmatched. This chain's CDR3 is CASSFITAGGPRGTQYF. Here the CDR3 DNA reads TGCGCCAGCAGCTTCATCACCGCGGGAGGGCCTCGGGGGACCCAGTACTTC. Together with reference TRBV5-1 and TRBJ2-5, the CDR3 gives the full variable domain: KAGVTQTPRYLIKTRGQQVTLSCSPISGHRSVSWYQQTPGQGLQFLFEYFSETQRNKGNFPGRFSGRQFSNSRSEMNVSTLELGDSALYLCASSFITAGGPRGTQYFGPGTRLLVL.

The chain recombines TRBV18 with TRBJ2-7; no clear D gene. Germline loops: CDR1 KGHSH, CDR2 LQKENI. This CDR3 is built from 13 residues. Trimming shortened V by 3 bases and J by 3 bases, and 9 bases separated the two germline ends. The CDR3 reads CASSPWQIYEQYF. CDR3 sequence (DNA): TGTGCCAGCTCACCCTGGCAAATCTACGAGCAGTACTTC.